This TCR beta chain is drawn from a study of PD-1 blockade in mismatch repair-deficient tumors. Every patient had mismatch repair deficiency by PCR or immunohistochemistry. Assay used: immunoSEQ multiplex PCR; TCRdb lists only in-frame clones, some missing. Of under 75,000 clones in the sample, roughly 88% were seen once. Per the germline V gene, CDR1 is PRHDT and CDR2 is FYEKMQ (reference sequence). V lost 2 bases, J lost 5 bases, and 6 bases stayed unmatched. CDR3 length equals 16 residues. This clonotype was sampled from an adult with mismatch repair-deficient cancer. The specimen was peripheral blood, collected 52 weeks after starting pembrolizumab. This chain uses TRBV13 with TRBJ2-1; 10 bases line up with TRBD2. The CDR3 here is CASSLRRTSGNNEQFF. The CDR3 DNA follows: TGTGCCAGCAGCTTACGGCGGACTAGCGGTAACAATGAGCAGTTCTTC. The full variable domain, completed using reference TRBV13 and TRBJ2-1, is AAGVIQSPRHLIKEKRETATLKCYPIPRHDTVYWYQQGPGQDPQFLISFYEKMQSDKGSIPDRFSAQQFSDYHSELNMSSLELGDSALYFCASSLRRTSGNNEQFFGPGTRLTVL.